The present entry profiles one T cell receptor beta chain with its context. Its antigen is undetermined. Researchers ran the PCR with 60 Vbeta and 13 Jbeta primers. TCRdb's copy holds only in-frame clones and misses some; the assay was immunoSEQ multiplex PCR. Of 100,000 to 150,000 clones in the sample, roughly three quarters were seen once. CDR1 is SGHAT and CDR2 is FQNNGV in the germline V gene. The CDR3 contains 16 residues. Trimming removed 5 bases from V and 5 bases from J, with 19 bases in between. This entry is derived from a study of cytomegalovirus exposure and HLA in healthy donors. Study summary: The Caucasian-associated ancestry cluster held around four fifths of 398 genotyped donors. Study outcomes and limitations: Apart from CMV serostatus, no immune exposure information was available.

Input material: PBMCs. This clonotype was sampled from a woman younger than 45 in good health and CMV-seronegative. This rearrangement joins TRBV11-2 to TRBJ2-1, with D possibly matching TRBD2 (7 bases). The CDR3 nucleotides read TGTGCCAGCAGCACTGGGGGGGCCCCCCCGAACAATGAGCAGTTCTTC. This sequence encodes CASSTGGAPPNNEQFF.